One T cell receptor (beta chain) is described in this entry. Its antigen is as yet unknown. This sample is drawn from a study of cytomegalovirus exposure and HLA in healthy donors. The wider study: As released early, the data held roughly 85 million unique TCRs from HLA-typed donors.

With 60 Vbeta and 13 Jbeta primers, the PCR was carried out. Clones were sequenced by immunoSEQ multiplex PCR, and TCRdb holds only the in-frame ones, with some missing. There are some 200,000 clones in the sample; roughly three quarters occur only once, and about 2.2% lies in the top ten. Study-level findings and limits: Rarity held for most TCR sequences, but there were some public TCRs that occurred in many donors. Several of the most significant clusters were apparently associated with common viral pathogens in a later analysis.

Trimming removed 6 bases at V and 6 bases at J, with 12 bases between. Germline CDR1 reads MDHEN; CDR2 reads SYDVKM. CDR3 length: 13 amino acids. The chain uses TRBV28 and TRBJ1-5, with D perhaps matching TRBD1 (5 bases). The receptor comes from a woman between 50 and 59 years old in good health and CMV-seronegative. The sample taken for sequencing was PBMCs. The CDR3 here is CASRVQGSQPQHF. The CDR3 coding sequence is TGTGCCAGCAGAGTTCAGGGCAGTCAGCCCCAGCATTTT.